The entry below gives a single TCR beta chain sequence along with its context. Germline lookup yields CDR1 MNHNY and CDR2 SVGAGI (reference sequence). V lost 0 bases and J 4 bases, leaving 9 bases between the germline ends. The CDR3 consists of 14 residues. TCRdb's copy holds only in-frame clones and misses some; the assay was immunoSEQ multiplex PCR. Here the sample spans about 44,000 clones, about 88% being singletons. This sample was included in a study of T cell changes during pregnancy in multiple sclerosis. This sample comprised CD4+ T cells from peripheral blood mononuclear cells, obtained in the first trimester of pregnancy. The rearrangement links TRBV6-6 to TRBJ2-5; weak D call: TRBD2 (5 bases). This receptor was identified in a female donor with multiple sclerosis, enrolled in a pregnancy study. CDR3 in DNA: TGTGCCAGCAGTTACTCGACGGGGTTAGAGACCCAGTACTTC. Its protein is CASSYSTGLETQYF.